The source of this T cell receptor (beta chain) is a study of regulatory T cells in long-lasting Graves disease. Points from the study as a whole: In persistent patients, shared public clonotypes (2,741) outnumbered those in new patients (nearly 1,000). Accuracy was perhaps lowered by the small sample size.

Time point described: newly diagnosed GD, antithyroid drugs for less than 3 months. PBMC RNA served as the TCR library source. This clonotype was observed a few times. As yet, its antigen is unknown. This CDR3 comprises 15 residues. V dropped 2 bases and J dropped 3; count of bases not matched to a gene: 5. Germline V gene data show CDR1 as SGHDT and CDR2 as YYEEEE. According to the study, TCR beta libraries were built with iRepertoire HTBI primers and CDR3-region Arm-PCR. TCRdb ran MiXCR on the multiplex PCR reads and lists one entry per CDR3 protein. There are 400,000 to 450,000 distinct CDR3 sequences in the sample; just under 15% occur only once, and over 15% lies in the top ten. The same sample was also used in a study of T cells in Graves' hyperthyroidism and ophthalmopathy. That report adds: Thyroid ultrasound, orbital computed tomography, clinical symptoms, and serum thyroxine and TRAb underpinned diagnoses. HTBI primers were employed in a first-round RT-PCR of the TCR CDR3.

Sequences were derived from peripheral blood mononuclear cells (PBMCs), sampled at new diagnosis, from a patient treated with antithyroid drugs. The chain joins TRBV5-6 to TRBJ2-7; TRBD1 matches at 10 bases. The origin of this receptor is a woman in her twenties or thirties with Graves disease. This chain's CDR3 is CASSLYRDRGYEQYF. The CDR3 bases are TGTGCCAGCAGCTTATACCGGGACAGGGGCTACGAGCAGTACTTC.